Included here is one T cell receptor beta chain sequence, with context. Sequencing used immunoSEQ multiplex PCR; TCRdb keeps in-frame clones, though not all of them. The sample lists 54,000 or so clones; 85% to 95% were seen once. This sample was included in a study of control samples from healthy donors and cancer patients. Trimming took off 6 bases at V and 4 bases at J, with 10 bases between the two ends. Germline V CDR1 and CDR2: MRHNA, SNTAGT. The CDR3 has 14 residues. This clonotype was obtained from a man aged 25-40 years in good health. Sample: blood. This chain links TRBV6-4 with TRBJ2-6; a possible D gene is TRBD1 (6 bases). CDR3 amino acids: CASSRDTGANVLTF. CDR3 in DNA: TGTGCCAGCAGCCGGGACACCGGGGCCAACGTCCTGACTTTC.